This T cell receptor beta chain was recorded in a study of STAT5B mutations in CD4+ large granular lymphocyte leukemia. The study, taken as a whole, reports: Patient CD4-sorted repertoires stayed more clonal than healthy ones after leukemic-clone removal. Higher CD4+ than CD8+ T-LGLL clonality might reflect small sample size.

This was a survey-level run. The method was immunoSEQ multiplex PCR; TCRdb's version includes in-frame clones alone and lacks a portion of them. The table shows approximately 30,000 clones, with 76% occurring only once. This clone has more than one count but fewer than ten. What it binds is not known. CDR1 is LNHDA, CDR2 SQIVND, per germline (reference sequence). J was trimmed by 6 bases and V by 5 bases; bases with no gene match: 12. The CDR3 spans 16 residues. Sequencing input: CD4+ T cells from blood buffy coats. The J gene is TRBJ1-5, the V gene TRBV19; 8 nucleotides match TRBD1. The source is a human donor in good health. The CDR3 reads CASSLLNGQGRQPQHF. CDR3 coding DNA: TGTGCCAGTAGTCTTCTAAATGGACAGGGCCGTCAGCCCCAGCATTTT.